This note documents a single T cell receptor (beta chain) sequence. Its antigen remains unidentified. Controls had myeloablative marrow grafts with methotrexate and calcineurin inhibitor, sampled at 1 year. This specimen belongs to a study of T cells after posttransplantation cyclophosphamide. Study-wide results and caveats: Later blood repertoires were often dominated by clones from the donor CD8+ memory compartment. Recipient CMV seropositivity and CMV reactivation strongly tracked TRB clonality. Skin or GI-infiltrating T cells shared few TRB sequences with blood.

The table came from immunoSEQ multiplex PCR; TCRdb's copy has only in-frame clones and leaves some out. Of about 20,000 clones listed, 85% to 90% are singletons. The CDR3 consists of 15 residues. Germline V gives CDR1 SGHRS, CDR2 YFSETQ. Trimming stripped 1 base from V and 12 bases from J, with 20 bases between. Sequenced here: PBMCs, sampled approximately twelve months after allogeneic stem cell transplant with calcineurin inhibitor and methotrexate. The V and J genes are TRBV5-1 and TRBJ2-1, with a possible D match to TRBD2 (6 bases). This sequence was found in a female patient aged 30 to 45 who received an allogeneic stem cell transplant from an unrelated donor, was CMV-positive, and had acute and chronic GVHD. The graft donor may have contributed some T cells. The CDR3 nucleotides read TGCGCCAGCAGCTTGACGGAGGGTGCATGGGTAGGGCAGTTCTTC. Translation gives CASSLTEGAWVGQFF.